This entry lists 12 T cell receptor beta chains sequenced from one sample in a study of brain T cells in children with intractable seizures. Here immunoSEQ multiplex PCR was the method, and the copy in TCRdb shows in-frame clones only, minus some. The sample gives 50,000 to 75,000 clones, about 96% of which show up once; 0.38% is in the top ten. Sequences were derived from peripheral blood, sampled at surgery. The origin of the receptors is a boy younger than two with focal cortical dysplasia and intractable seizures.

In its sample, this clone was seen once. The chain recombines TRBV7-8 with TRBJ2-1, with D hard to call. The V gene's germline CDR1 is SGHVS and CDR2 FQNEAQ. The CDR3 length is 12 residues. V was cut by 5 bases and J by 5 bases, with 7 bases left in between. The CDR3 coding sequence is TGTGCCAGCAGCCCCCGGAACAATGAGCAGTTCTTC. It encodes CASSPRNNEQFF.

As DNA, the CDR3 is TGCAGTGCTAGTGGCCCGGACTACAATGAGCAGTTCTTC. Its protein is CSASGPDYNEQFF. This chain uses TRBV20-1 with TRBJ2-1; unclear D gene. The V end was cut by 3 bases, the J end by 3 bases, with 9 bases between. Germline lookup yields CDR1 DFQATT and CDR2 SNEGSKA (reference sequence). CDR3 length equals 13 residues.

The genes are TRBV4-2 and TRBJ2-4, with D tentatively TRBD1 (6 bases). Trimming left V 3 bases short and J 6 bases short, with 6 bases between. The CDR3 has 12 residues. Germline CDR1 is LGHNA and CDR2 is YNFKEQ. The CDR3 DNA is TGTGCCAGCAGCCAGACAGGAAACATTCAGTACTTC. Its protein is CASSQTGNIQYF.

V usage is TRBV4-1 and J usage is TRBJ2-1; 13 nucleotides align to TRBD2. Germline lookup yields CDR1 MGHRA and CDR2 YSYEKL. Trimming at V came to 3 bases and at J to 5 bases, leaving 4 bases not matched to a gene. The CDR3 is made up of 16 amino acids. The CDR3 spells CASSHPGTSGDNEQFF. CDR3 bases: TGCGCCAGCAGCCATCCCGGGACTAGCGGGGACAATGAGCAGTTCTTC.

The genes are TRBV3-1 (or the pseudogene TRBV3-2) and TRBJ1-2; the match to TRBD1 covers 8 bases. The V gene end was trimmed by 3 bases and the J gene end by 8 bases; junction bases not matched to a gene: 5. Per the germline V gene, CDR1 is LGHDT and CDR2 is YNNKEL (reference sequence). The CDR3 is made up of 13 amino acids. CDR3 region: CASSQLDRGGYTF. Here the CDR3 DNA reads TGTGCCAGCAGCCAGCTCGACAGGGGCGGCTACACCTTC.

The genes are TRBV27 and TRBJ2-6; no definite D call. The V and J ends lost 3 bases and 0 bases respectively, with 6 bases between them. The CDR3 consists of 15 residues. CDR1 is MNHEY, CDR2 SMNVEV, per germline (reference sequence). The CDR3: CASSFTISGANVLTF. CDR3 DNA: TGTGCCAGCAGTTTCACGATCTCTGGGGCCAACGTCCTGACTTTC.

The chain combines TRBV9 with TRBJ2-2, with 10 bases matching TRBD2. CDR3 length equals 17 residues. Germline V gene sequence: CDR1 SGDLS, CDR2 YYNGEE. Trimming removed 2 bases from V and 1 base from J; junction bases left unmatched: 5. The CDR3 DNA sequence: TGTGCCAGCAGCGTTAGCGGGAGGACAAGGAACACCGGGGAGCTGTTTTTT. It translates to CASSVSGRTRNTGELFF.

The CDR3 protein is CASSSTSVSYNEQFF. In DNA, the CDR3 is TGTGCCAGCAGTTCAACTAGCGTCTCCTACAATGAGCAGTTCTTC. This chain uses TRBV27 with TRBJ2-1; 7 positions match TRBD2. V shed 4 bases, J shed 0 bases, and the junction held 3 bases outside the gene matches. The germline CDR1 and CDR2 sequences are MNHEY and SMNVEV (reference sequence). The CDR3 contains 15 residues.

This chain connects TRBV19 to TRBJ1-6; unclear D gene. V was shortened by 3 bases and J by 7 bases, with 4 bases between the two germline ends. The CDR3 has 12 residues. CDR1 LNHDA and CDR2 SQIVND come from the germline V gene (reference sequence). The CDR3 protein is CASSMGNSPLHF. The DNA for the CDR3 is TGTGCCAGTAGTATGGGGAATTCACCCCTCCACTTT.

The rearrangement links TRBV27 to TRBJ2-5; TRBD2 matches 12 bases. The CDR3 has 14 amino acids. J was trimmed by 5 bases and V by 4 bases; bases with no gene match: 2. Germline V lookup: CDR1 MNHEY, CDR2 SMNVEV (reference sequence). The CDR3 reads CASSWTSGVETQYF. Written as DNA, the CDR3 is TGTGCCAGCAGTTGGACTAGCGGGGTCGAGACCCAGTACTTC.

CDR3 bases: TGTGCCAGTCGACTAGCAACTAGCACAGATACGCAGTATTTT. This translates into CASRLATSTDTQYF. The chain has TRBV19 and TRBJ2-3, with 7 bases aligning to TRBD2. The CDR3 loop spans 14 amino acids. Germline loops: CDR1 LNHDA, CDR2 SQIVND (reference sequence). V shed 8 bases and J 0 bases; nucleotides not matched to a gene: 5.

The chain is built from TRBV5-1 and TRBJ2-7; 8 nucleotides agree with TRBD2. Germline CDR1 and CDR2: SGHRS and YFSETQ. The CDR3 runs 15 residues. V trimming: 1 base; J trimming: 0 bases; junction bases outside the gene matches: 3. The CDR3 DNA reads TGCGCCAGCAGCTTGAGCGGGGGTACCTCCTACGAGCAGTACTTC. The encoded protein is CASSLSGGTSYEQYF. The full variable domain, rest sourced from reference TRBV5-1 and TRBJ2-7, is KAGVTQTPRYLIKTRGQQVTLSCSPISGHRSVSWYQQTPGQGLQFLFEYFSETQRNKGNFPGRFSGRQFSNSRSEMNVSTLELGDSALYLCASSLSGGTSYEQYFGPGTRLTVT.